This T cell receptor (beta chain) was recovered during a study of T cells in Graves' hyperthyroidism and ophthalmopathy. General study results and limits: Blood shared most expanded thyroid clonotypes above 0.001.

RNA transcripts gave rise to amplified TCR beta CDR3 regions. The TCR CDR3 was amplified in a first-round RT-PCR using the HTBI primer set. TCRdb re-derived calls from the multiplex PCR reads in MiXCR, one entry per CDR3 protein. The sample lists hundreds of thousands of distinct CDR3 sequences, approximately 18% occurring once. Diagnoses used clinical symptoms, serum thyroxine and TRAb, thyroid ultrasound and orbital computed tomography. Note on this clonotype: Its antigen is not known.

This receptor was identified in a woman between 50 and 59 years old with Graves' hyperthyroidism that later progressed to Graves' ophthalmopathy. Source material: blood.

The CDR3 protein is CAISEMNSPLHF. DNA for the CDR3: TGTGCCATCAGTGAGATGAATTCACCCCTCCACTTT. The V call is TRBV10-3, the J call TRBJ1-6, with D unresolved. The CDR3 sequence is 12 residues long. Deletions cut 2 bases from V and 7 bases from J, with 3 bases between. The germline gives CDR1 ENHRY, CDR2 SYGVKD.